This T cell receptor (beta chain) was recorded in a study of T cell responses to AZD1222 COVID-19 vaccine. Study results and limitations: Spike-spanning, vaccine-associated CD4 TCRs were dominant at 160-218 and 743-854. Baseline seropositivity occurred in only a handful of AZD1222 recipients.

The V gene's germline CDR1 is PRHDT and CDR2 FYEKMQ (reference sequence). J was trimmed by 2 bases and V by 5 bases; bases with no gene match: 5. This CDR3 is built from 15 residues. About this clone itself: The antigen is undetermined.

Doses given second, at about 4 or about 12 weeks, were pooled. The protocol was immunoSEQ multiplex PCR, while the TCRdb copy is restricted to in-frame clones and leaves out a portion. Among 150,000 to 200,000 clones, about 93% were seen once, and the ten largest hold around 2%. The specimen comprised peripheral blood, sampled 28 days after the second AZD1222 dose. This sequence joins TRBV13 and TRBJ2-7; 11 bases are a match to TRBD1. The receptor was isolated from an adult who received the AZD1222 COVID-19 vaccine. CDR3 loop: CASSTPGQGAYEQYF. The CDR3 DNA reads as TGTGCCAGCAGCACGCCGGGACAGGGGGCCTACGAGCAGTACTTC.